One and the same sample provided the 26 T cell receptor beta chains below, sequenced in a study of blood T cell repertoires in COVID-19. The protocol was immunoSEQ multiplex PCR, while the TCRdb copy is restricted to in-frame clones and leaves out a portion. Here the sample spans under 100,000 clones, 90% being singletons. What was sequenced was peripheral blood. These receptors all stem from a man aged 50-59 years with acute or convalescent COVID-19.

This chain connects TRBV20-1 to TRBJ1-5; D might be TRBD1 (6 bases). The CDR3 consists of 14 residues. Germline CDR1 DFQATT, CDR2 SNEGSKA (reference sequence). V dropped 3 bases and J dropped 4 bases, with 13 bases sitting between them. The CDR3 loop reads CSASPGQKNQPQHF. The CDR3, as DNA: TGCAGTGCTAGTCCCGGACAGAAGAATCAGCCCCAGCATTTT.

This sequence joins TRBV4-1 and TRBJ2-1; D is unclear. V gave up 3 bases and J gave up 1 base, with 13 bases separating them. Per the germline V gene, CDR1 is MGHRA and CDR2 is YSYEKL. The CDR3 has 16 amino acids. CDR3 DNA sequence: TGCGCCAGCAGCCATCCGAGTCGGAGTTCCTACAATGAGCAGTTCTTC. Amino acid sequence: CASSHPSRSSYNEQFF.

The gene calls are TRBV12-5 and TRBJ2-6; D is uncertain. Germline CDR1 reads LGHNT; CDR2 reads FRNRAP. The CDR3 has 16 residues. Trimming shortened V by 2 bases and J by 0 bases, and 8 bases separated the two germline ends. The CDR3 protein is CASGLRGSSGANVLTF. In nucleotides, the CDR3 is TGTGCTAGTGGTTTGCGCGGTTCCTCTGGGGCCAACGTCCTGACTTTC.

This clone was detected only a few times. The chain couples TRBV7-9 to TRBJ1-2, with D unclear. Germline CDR1 SEHNR, CDR2 FQNEAQ (reference sequence). This CDR3 contains 13 residues. V lost 1 base and J 0 bases, leaving 3 bases between the germline ends. CDR3 region: CASSLVTNYGYTF. CDR3 coding DNA: TGTGCCAGCAGCTTAGTCACTAACTATGGCTACACCTTC.

This chain uses TRBV27 with TRBJ2-7; D is undetermined. This CDR3 is built from 13 residues. Germline CDR1 MNHEY, CDR2 SMNVEV (reference sequence). Deletions cut 4 bases from V and 1 base from J, with 8 bases between. In DNA, the CDR3 is TGTGCCAGCAGTTCTGGAGCTTCCTACGAGCAGTACTTC. Translated: CASSSGASYEQYF.

The rearrangement joins TRBV5-1 to TRBJ1-2, with 9 bases identical to TRBD1. V lost 0 bases to trimming and J lost 5 bases; unmatched junction nucleotides: 5. The CDR3 consists of 15 residues. The germline CDR1 and CDR2 sequences are SGHRS and YFSETQ. The CDR3 DNA is TGCGCCAGCAGCTTGGAGGGGACAGGGATGTATGGCTACACCTTC. Translation gives CASSLEGTGMYGYTF.

The rearrangement links TRBV7-9 to TRBJ2-3, with D possibly matching TRBD2 (6 bases). V lost 1 base and J lost 0, with 8 bases in between. CDR3 length: 15 residues. CDR1 SEHNR and CDR2 FQNEAQ come from the germline V gene (reference sequence). This chain's CDR3 is CASSLVAGSTDTQYF. CDR3 bases: TGTGCCAGCAGCTTAGTGGCGGGGAGCACAGATACGCAGTATTTT.

Worth noting for this clone: Other DNA sequences in the same sample also yield this CDR3. The rearrangement joins TRBV18 to TRBJ1-1; no firm D call. This CDR3 region has 12 residues. V was cut by 2 bases and J by 5 bases, with 6 bases left in between. CDR1 is KGHSH and CDR2 is LQKENI in the germline V gene. The CDR3, as DNA: TGTGCCAGCTCACCATCCAGGACTGAAGCTTTCTTT. As protein: CASSPSRTEAFF.

The chain uses TRBV7-6 and TRBJ2-5, with 10 bases matching TRBD2. The CDR3 runs 16 residues. The germline V gene has CDR1 SGHVS and CDR2 FNYEAQ. J was trimmed by 0 bases and V by 5 bases; bases with no gene match: 6. DNA of the CDR3: TGTGCCAGCAGCCCGCCGGGACTAGCGTACCAAGAGACCCAGTACTTC. Translating gives CASSPPGLAYQETQYF.

CDR3: CASRPEGQNYGYTF. In DNA form, the CDR3 reads TGTGCCAGTAGACCGGAGGGACAGAACTATGGCTACACCTTC. The chain combines TRBV19 with TRBJ1-2; 7 bases line up with TRBD1. This CDR3 has 14 amino acids. CDR1 and CDR2 (germline): LNHDA, SQIVND (reference sequence). The V and J ends lost 6 bases and 2 bases, in that order; junction bases with no gene match: 6. Using reference TRBV19 and TRBJ1-2 for the parts outside the CDR3, the full variable domain is DGGITQSPKYLFRKEGQNVTLSCEQNLNHDAMYWYRQDPGQGLRLIYYSQIVNDFQKGDIAEGYSVSREKKESFPLTVTSAQKNPTAFYLCASRPEGQNYGYTFGSGTRLTVV.

The rearrangement joins TRBV2 to TRBJ2-3; D possibly corresponds to TRBD2 (6 bases). This CDR3 has 15 amino acids. Germline V gene sequence: CDR1 SNHLY, CDR2 FYNNEI. Trimming removed 4 bases from V and 5 bases from J, with 16 bases in between. CDR3 bases: TGTGCCAGCAGTGGGGGTGGAGGGAGACGAGATACGCAGTATTTT. Amino acids: CASSGGGGRRDTQYF.

V is TRBV10-3 and J is TRBJ2-3; 11 bases align to TRBD2. V dropped 4 bases and J dropped 7; count of bases not matched to a gene: 7. Germline V lookup: CDR1 ENHRY, CDR2 SYGVKD. The CDR3 has 15 residues. The DNA for the CDR3 is TGTGCCATCAGTGCCACCGGGACTAGCGGAAATACGCAGTATTTT. Protein product: CAISATGTSGNTQYF.

In DNA, the CDR3 is TGTGCCACCAGTGAAGGGGGCGTGAATCAGCCCCAGCATTTT. It codes for CATSEGGVNQPQHF. This chain uses TRBV24-1 with TRBJ1-5; 7 bases are a match to TRBD1. The CDR3 consists of 14 residues. CDR1 is KGHDR and CDR2 is SFDVKD in the germline V gene. Trimming took 4 bases from V and 4 from J; bases not matched to a gene: 3.

In this sample, this clone turned up a few times. The V call is TRBV9, the J call TRBJ1-4; 7 bases are a match to TRBD1. The CDR3 has 16 residues. Germline assignment: CDR1 SGDLS and CDR2 YYNGEE. Trimming cost V 3 bases and J 6 bases; bases outside gene matches: 11. CDR3 residues: CASSAYRQGYDEKLFF. Here the CDR3 DNA reads TGTGCCAGCAGCGCCTATCGACAGGGATATGATGAAAAACTGTTTTTT.

The rearrangement joins TRBV6-1 to TRBJ2-1; 14 bases agree with TRBD2. The V gene's germline CDR1 is MNHNS and CDR2 SASEGT. The trim removed 3 bases at V and 15 bases at J, leaving 7 bases unmatched. The CDR3 totals 14 residues. In nucleotides, the CDR3 is TGTGCCAGCAGTGAGACTAGCGGGAGGGTATCAGTGTTCTTC. Its protein is CASSETSGRVSVFF.

This clone showed up just once. The chain recombines TRBV5-4 with TRBJ2-2; maybe TRBD2 (6 bases). Germline loops: CDR1 SGHNT, CDR2 YYREEE (reference sequence). Trimming took off 2 bases at V and 4 bases at J, with 9 bases between the two ends. The CDR3 runs to 14 residues. The chain's CDR3 is CASSFRRGTGELFF. In nucleotides, the CDR3 is TGTGCCAGCAGCTTTAGGAGGGGCACCGGGGAGCTGTTTTTT.

The chain has TRBV25-1 and TRBJ2-7; tentative D call: TRBD2 (5 bases). Trimming removed 7 bases from V and 6 bases from J, with 13 bases in between. Germline values: CDR1 MGHDK, CDR2 SYGVNS. This CDR3 region has 12 residues. The CDR3 sequence is CASNFEGLEQYF. The CDR3, as DNA: TGTGCCAGCAATTTTGAGGGCCTCGAGCAGTACTTC.

V is TRBV2 and J is TRBJ2-7, with 10 bases aligning to TRBD2. This CDR3 spans 14 amino acids. In germline, CDR1 is SNHLY, CDR2 FYNNEI. V lost 10 bases, J lost 3 bases, and 9 bases stayed unmatched. CDR3 sequence (DNA): TGTGCCACCAAGCAGCGGGAGGGCCTCTACGAGCAGTACTTC. It specifies CATKQREGLYEQYF. Together with reference TRBV2 and TRBJ2-7, the CDR3 gives the full variable domain: EPEVTQTPSHQVTQMGQEVILRCVPISNHLYFYWYRQILGQKVEFLVSFYNNEISEKSEIFDDQFSVERPDGSNFTLKIRSTKLEDSAMYFCATKQREGLYEQYFGPGTRLTVT.

This chain joins TRBV24-1 and TRBJ2-7; D ambiguous. The CDR3 extends over 11 amino acids. Germline lookup yields CDR1 KGHDR and CDR2 SFDVKD. With 4 bases removed from V and 2 bases from J, the gap between germline ends came to 2 bases. This CDR3 reads CATSDTYEQYF. The CDR3 DNA is TGTGCCACCAGTGACACCTACGAGCAGTACTTC.

The gene calls are TRBV27 and TRBJ2-7; 9 bases fit TRBD2. The CDR3 has 15 amino acids. V lost 2 bases and J lost 3; bases outside the gene matches: 5. CDR1 and CDR2 from the germline V gene are MNHEY and SMNVEV (reference sequence). The CDR3 is CASSLAVSGSYEQYF. In DNA form, the CDR3 reads TGTGCCAGCAGTTTAGCAGTTAGCGGGAGCTACGAGCAGTACTTC.

V usage is TRBV24-1 and J usage is TRBJ2-2; 9 bases agree with TRBD1. Germline V gene data show CDR1 as KGHDR and CDR2 as SFDVKD. The CDR3 runs to 16 residues. Losses at the gene ends were 4 bases for V and 7 bases for J; bases not matched to a gene: 9. CDR3 bases: TGTGCCACCAGTGACCCTCACAGGGGGCAAGGCGGGGAGCTGTTTTTT. Amino acids: CATSDPHRGQGGELFF.

The chain has TRBV11-3 and TRBJ1-4; D unclear. V was pared by 2 bases and J by 4 bases, with 11 bases between. This CDR3 region has 15 residues. Germline V gene lookup returns CDR1 SGHNT and CDR2 YENEEA. The CDR3 DNA is TGTGCCAGCAGCTTATCCCGTTCGGGTAATGAAAAACTGTTTTTT. Its translation is CASSLSRSGNEKLFF. Looking up the rest from reference TRBV11-3 and TRBJ1-4 gives the full variable domain: EAGVVQSPRYKIIEKKQPVAFWCNPISGHNTLYWYLQNLGQGPELLIRYENEEAVDDSQLPKDRFSAERLKGVDSTLKIQPAELGDSAVYLCASSLSRSGNEKLFFGSGTQLSVL.

The V call is TRBV10-3, the J call TRBJ1-1, with D possibly matching TRBD1 (6 bases). V was shortened by 4 bases and J by 1 base, with 13 bases between the two germline ends. Germline CDR1 is ENHRY and CDR2 is SYGVKD. The CDR3 consists of 15 residues. The CDR3 reads CAISAGGRGNTEAFF. In nucleotides, the CDR3 is TGTGCCATCAGTGCGGGGGGGCGAGGGAACACTGAAGCTTTCTTT.

The chain employs TRBV11-3 and TRBJ1-2; a possible D gene is TRBD1 (6 bases). CDR3 length: 16 residues. The ends were cut back, 0 bases at V and 5 bases at J, with 16 bases in the middle. CDR1 and CDR2 (germline): SGHNT, YENEEA. The CDR3 sequence: CASSLDGSGGPYGYTF. The CDR3 coding sequence is TGTGCCAGCAGCTTAGACGGGAGCGGGGGCCCATATGGCTACACCTTC.

The chain uses TRBV5-1 and TRBJ1-6, with a tentative D call TRBD1 (5 bases). The V end lost 3 bases, the J end lost 10 bases, and 17 bases lay between the germline ends. Germline CDR1 reads SGHRS; CDR2 reads YFSETQ. CDR3 length equals 15 residues. CDR3 sequence: CASSSYGDFASPLHF. The CDR3 coding sequence is TGCGCCAGCAGCTCCTACGGGGACTTCGCGTCACCCCTCCACTTT.

The chain has TRBV27 and TRBJ2-5, with 7 bases that match TRBD1. The J segment lost 2 bases and the V segment lost 5 bases, leaving 11 bases of the junction unmatched. The CDR3 length is 16 residues. In germline, CDR1 is MNHEY, CDR2 SMNVEV (reference sequence). The CDR3 DNA follows: TGTGCCAGCAGTCCAACCCCCGGGGACAGACAAGAGACCCAGTACTTC. Encoded protein: CASSPTPGDRQETQYF.